Listed below are T cell receptor beta chains from one sample, sequenced in a study of blood T cell repertoires in COVID-19. Profiling relied on immunoSEQ multiplex PCR, and the TCRdb table lists in-frame clones only, not all of them. The sample records 40,000 to 60,000 clones, 80% to 95% being singletons. Specimen: peripheral blood. These receptors were obtained from a man aged 55-75 years with COVID-19, enrolled during active disease. Both conserved end residues are part of each CDR3. A D gene is named only where the DNA matches it firmly. The size entry is marked missing in some rows and otherwise reads once, few, many or a size class.

- TRBJ1-2 TRBV30 - CAGSGQGYYGYTF TGTGCCGGCAGCGGGCAGGGCTACTATGGCTACACCTTC
- TRBJ1-3 TRBV10-3 - CAISEIVYNSGNTIYF TGTGCCATCAGTGAGATTGTGTATAACTCTGGAAACACCATATATTTT
- TRBJ2-7 TRBV4-1 - CASSQERQTYEQYF TGCGCCAGCAGCCAAGAGCGACAGACCTACGAGCAGTACTTC
TRBD1 TRBJ2-7 TRBV7-2 once CASSPGTGGSYEQYF TGTGCCAGCAGCCCTGGGACAGGGGGATCCTACGAGCAGTACTTC
- TRBJ1-6 TRBV27 - CASSLQGGRSPLHF TGTGCCAGCAGTTTACAGGGCGGTCGTTCACCCCTCCACTTT
- TRBJ1-6 TRBV28 - CASSPTGQRNSPLHF TGTGCCAGCAGTCCCACCGGACAACGGAATTCACCCCTCCACTTT
TRBD1 TRBJ2-1 TRBV11-3 - CASSTGQGNNEQFF TGTGCCAGCAGCACGGGACAGGGGAACAATGAGCAGTTCTTC
TRBD1 TRBJ2-1 TRBV5-1 - CASSITGQSYNEQFF TGCGCCAGCAGCATCACGGGACAGTCCTACAATGAGCAGTTCTTC
TRBD1 TRBJ2-2 TRBV5-1 once CASSSGTGAPNTGELFF TGCGCCAGCAGCTCCGGGACAGGGGCTCCGAACACCGGGGAGCTGTTTTTT
TRBD2 TRBJ2-5 TRBV19 - CASRAQGGTRRETQYF TGTGCCAGTAGAGCACAGGGAGGGACTAGGAGAGAGACCCAGTACTTC
TRBD1 TRBJ1-1 TRBV27 - CASRQTGGMGTEAFF TGTGCCAGCAGGCAGACAGGGGGCATGGGCACTGAAGCTTTCTTT
- TRBJ1-1 TRBV12-3/TRBV12-4 - CASRWTVNTEAFF TGTGCCAGCAGGTGGACAGTGAACACTGAAGCTTTCTTT
TRBD2 TRBJ2-1 TRBV10-2 - CASSSSGTSGGRRDPEQFF TGCGCCAGCAGTAGTTCCGGGACTAGCGGGGGCCGTCGCGATCCTGAGCAGTTCTTC
TRBD2 TRBJ2-2 TRBV24-1 - CATSDQPGLAGTGELFF TGTGCCACCAGTGACCAACCGGGACTAGCGGGCACCGGGGAGCTGTTTTTT
- TRBJ2-2 TRBV7-9 - CASSLLAWSSGELFF TGTGCCAGCAGCTTGCTGGCCTGGTCGTCCGGGGAGCTGTTTTTT
- TRBJ1-5 TRBV2 - CASNYVQGSQPQHF TGTGCCAGCAATTATGTACAGGGATCTCAGCCCCAGCATTTT
TRBD1 TRBJ1-6 TRBV7-3 - CATREGADSPLHF TGTGCCACCAGGGAGGGGGCTGACTCACCCCTCCACTTT
- TRBJ1-3 TRBV30 - CAWGSSGNTIYF TGTGCCTGGGGGAGCTCTGGAAACACCATATATTTT
- TRBJ2-7 TRBV27 - CASSTRQGGEQYF TGTGCCAGCAGTACCCGACAGGGAGGCGAGCAGTACTTC
TRBD2 TRBJ2-1 TRBV5-4 - CASSLFKAGGLPNEQFF TGTGCCAGCAGCTTGTTTAAAGCGGGGGGGCTACCCAATGAGCAGTTCTTC
TRBD1 TRBJ1-3 TRBV7-9 - CASSRDRDGNTIYF TGTGCCAGCAGCCGTGACAGGGATGGAAACACCATATATTTT
- TRBJ2-3 TRBV18 - CASSPMGQRTDTQYF TGTGCCAGCTCACCGATGGGCCAGCGGACAGATACGCAGTATTTT
- TRBJ1-1 TRBV7-9 - CASSLSGSTEAFF TGTGCCAGCAGCTTATCGGGGAGCACTGAAGCTTTCTTT
TRBD1 TRBJ1-1 TRBV28 - CASSYRDRGRTEAFF TGTGCCAGCAGTTACCGGGACAGGGGGCGCACTGAAGCTTTCTTT
- TRBJ1-3 TRBV19 - CASQGAAGNTIYF TGTGCCAGCCAAGGGGCTGCTGGAAACACCATATATTTT
- TRBJ1-2 TRBV5-4 - CASSLLTGLNYGYTF TGTGCCAGCAGCTTGCTTACAGGGTTGAACTATGGCTACACCTTC
- TRBJ2-4 TRBV9 - CASSQNRVGSKNIQYF TGTGCCAGCAGCCAAAACAGGGTCGGTTCCAAAAACATTCAGTACTTC
- TRBJ1-6 TRBV4-3 - CASSQALGRVSPLHF TGCGCCAGCAGCCAAGCGTTAGGGAGGGTTTCACCCCTCCACTTT
- TRBJ1-1 TRBV27 - CASSSKVTRGTEAFF TGTGCCAGCAGTTCCAAAGTGACTCGGGGCACTGAAGCTTTCTTT
TRBD1 TRBJ2-2 TRBV5-1 - CASSLDRGHTGELFF TGCGCCAGCAGCTTGGACAGGGGGCACACCGGGGAGCTGTTTTTT
- TRBJ1-3 TRBV5-5 - CASSLAWTALKSDTDTIYF TGTGCCAGCAGCTTGGCGTGGACAGCGCTCAAATCCGACACGGACACCATATATTTT
- TRBJ2-7 TRBV27 - CASSLSHDSSYEQYF TGTGCCAGCAGTTTATCTCACGACAGCTCCTACGAGCAGTACTTC
- TRBJ1-2 TRBV28 once CASSPPYRDGYTF TGTGCCAGCAGTCCCCCTTACAGGGACGGCTACACCTTC
TRBD1 TRBJ1-1 TRBV4-1 - CASSQSGQGSVTEAFF TGCGCCAGCAGCCAGAGTGGACAGGGGTCGGTCACTGAAGCTTTCTTT
- TRBJ1-1 TRBV30 - CAWTQGRGRVTEAFF TGTGCCTGGACCCAGGGTAGGGGGAGAGTCACTGAAGCTTTCTTT
- TRBJ1-4 TRBV5-1 - CASSSRERGANEKLFF TGCGCCAGCAGCTCCAGGGAAAGGGGTGCTAATGAAAAACTGTTTTTT
- TRBJ2-3 TRBV7-9 once CASTILVGGGASTDTQYF TGTGCCAGCACCATCCTGGTCGGTGGGGGGGCCTCCACAGATACGCAGTATTTT
- TRBJ1-4 TRBV19 - CASRPAGIKNEKLFF TGTGCCAGTAGGCCCGCCGGGATAAAAAATGAAAAACTGTTTTTT
- TRBJ2-6 TRBV3-1/TRBV3-2 - CASNTRAGGANVLTF TGTGCCAGCAACACGAGGGCTGGAGGGGCCAACGTCCTGACTTTC
- TRBJ2-3 TRBV7-2 - CASTSLGSASTDTQYF TGTGCCAGCACCTCACTGGGGAGTGCGAGCACAGATACGCAGTATTTT
TRBD2 TRBJ2-1 TRBV3-1/TRBV3-2 - CASSLGTSGSNEQFF TGTGCCAGCAGCCTTGGGACTAGCGGGAGCAATGAGCAGTTCTTC
- TRBJ2-7 TRBV3-1/TRBV3-2 - CASSQVSQANEQYF TGTGCCAGCAGCCAAGTATCGCAGGCTAACGAGCAGTACTTC
TRBD2 TRBJ2-2 TRBV3-1/TRBV3-2 - CASTPLAGGELFF TGTGCCAGCACCCCACTAGCGGGCGGGGAGCTGTTTTTT
- TRBJ1-6 TRBV5-8 - CASSFNLLRATNSPLHF TGTGCCAGCAGCTTCAATCTCTTGAGGGCGACCAATTCACCCCTCCACTTT
- TRBJ2-3 TRBV28 - CASKTYAGQPRGTDTQYF TGTGCCAGTAAAACTTATGCGGGGCAGCCCAGGGGCACAGATACGCAGTATTTT
TRBD2 TRBJ2-7 TRBV28 - CASSFCGLRREVSYEQYF TGTGCCAGCAGTTTTTGTGGGTTGCGGCGGGAGGTCTCCTACGAGCAGTACTTC
TRBD2 TRBJ2-7 TRBV5-1 few CASSHGTSGGTYEQYF TGCGCCAGCAGCCACGGGACTAGCGGGGGGACCTACGAGCAGTACTTC
- TRBJ2-7 TRBV11-2 - CASSLQGTYEQYF TGTGCCAGCAGCTTACAGGGGACCTACGAGCAGTACTTC
TRBD1 TRBJ1-4 TRBV11-2 - CASSSQPGTVSEKLFF TGTGCCAGCAGCTCCCAACCCGGGACAGTTAGTGAAAAACTGTTTTTT
- TRBJ1-2 TRBV14 - CASSNRGGSGYGYTF TGTGCCAGCAGCAACCGTGGGGGCTCGGGGTATGGCTACACCTTC
TRBD2 TRBJ2-7 TRBV3-1/TRBV3-2 - CASSPFPAGFSEQYF TGTGCCAGCAGCCCTTTCCCAGCGGGATTCAGCGAGCAGTACTTC
TRBD1 TRBJ2-7 TRBV13 - CASSLGQGLYEQYF TGTGCCAGCAGTTTGGGACAGGGCCTCTACGAGCAGTACTTC
- TRBJ2-1 TRBV2 - CASIGGTHNEQFF TGTGCCAGCATAGGCGGGACCCACAATGAGCAGTTCTTC
- TRBJ1-5 TRBV15 - CATSSRGGNQPQHF TGTGCCACCAGCTCCCGGGGAGGCAATCAGCCCCAGCATTTT